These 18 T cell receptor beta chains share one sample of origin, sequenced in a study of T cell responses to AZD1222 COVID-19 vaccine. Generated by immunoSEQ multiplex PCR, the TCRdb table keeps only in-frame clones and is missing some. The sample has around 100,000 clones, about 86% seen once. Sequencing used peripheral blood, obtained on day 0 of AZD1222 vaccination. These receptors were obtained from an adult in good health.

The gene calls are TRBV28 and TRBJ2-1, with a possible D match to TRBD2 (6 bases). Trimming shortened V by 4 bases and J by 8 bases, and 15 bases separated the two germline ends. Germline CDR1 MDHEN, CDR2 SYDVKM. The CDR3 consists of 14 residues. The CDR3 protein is CASSSEGVKYEQFF. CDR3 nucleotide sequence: TGTGCCAGCAGTTCGGAGGGAGTCAAGTATGAGCAGTTCTTC.

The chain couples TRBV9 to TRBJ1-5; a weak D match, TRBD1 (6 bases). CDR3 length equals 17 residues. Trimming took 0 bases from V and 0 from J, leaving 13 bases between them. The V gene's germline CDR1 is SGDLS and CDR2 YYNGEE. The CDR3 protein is CASSVGAGVYSNQPQHF. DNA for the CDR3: TGTGCCAGCAGCGTAGGGGCAGGGGTTTATAGCAATCAGCCCCAGCATTTT.

CDR3 sequence: CASSPLRGRNEKLFF. The CDR3 bases are TGTGCCAGCAGCCCGCTAAGAGGGAGGAACGAAAAACTGTTTTTT. The chain employs TRBV7-2 and TRBJ1-4, with unresolved D. The CDR3 covers 15 residues. Looked up from germline, CDR1 is SGHTA and CDR2 is FQGNSA. The germline V and J ends were trimmed by 5 bases and 8 bases, with 18 bases remaining between them. Full variable domain (outside the CDR3, taken from reference TRBV7-2 and TRBJ1-4): GAGVSQSPSNKVTEKGKDVELRCDPISGHTALYWYRQSLGQGLEFLIYFQGNSAPDKSGLPSDRFSAERTGGSVSTLTIQRTQQEDSAVYLCASSPLRGRNEKLFFGSGTQLSVL.

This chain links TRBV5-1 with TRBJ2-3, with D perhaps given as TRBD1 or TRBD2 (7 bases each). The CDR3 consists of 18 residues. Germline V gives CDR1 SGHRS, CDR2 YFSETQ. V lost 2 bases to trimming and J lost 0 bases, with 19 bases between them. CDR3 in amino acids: CASSFTPGGGSSTDTQYF. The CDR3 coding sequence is TGCGCCAGCAGCTTTACACCAGGGGGAGGGTCGAGCACAGATACGCAGTATTTT.

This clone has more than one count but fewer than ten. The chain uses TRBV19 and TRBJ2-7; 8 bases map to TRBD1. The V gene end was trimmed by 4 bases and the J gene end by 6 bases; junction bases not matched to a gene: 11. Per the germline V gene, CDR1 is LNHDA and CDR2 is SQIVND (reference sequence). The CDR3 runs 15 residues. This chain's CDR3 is CASSKDEDRATEQYF. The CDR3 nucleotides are TGTGCCAGTAGTAAAGATGAGGACAGGGCGACCGAGCAGTACTTC.

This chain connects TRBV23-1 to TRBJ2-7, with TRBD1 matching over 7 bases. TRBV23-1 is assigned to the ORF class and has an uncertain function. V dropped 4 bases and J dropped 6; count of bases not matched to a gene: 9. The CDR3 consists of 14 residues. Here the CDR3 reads CASSLPGTVVEQYF. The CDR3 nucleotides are TGCGCCAGCAGTCTACCCGGGACAGTCGTCGAGCAGTACTTC.

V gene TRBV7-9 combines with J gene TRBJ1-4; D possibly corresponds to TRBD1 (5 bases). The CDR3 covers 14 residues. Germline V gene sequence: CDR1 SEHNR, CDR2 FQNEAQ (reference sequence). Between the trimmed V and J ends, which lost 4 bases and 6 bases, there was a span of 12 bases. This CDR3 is CASSSRTLDEKLFF. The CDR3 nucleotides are TGTGCCAGCAGCTCTAGGACATTAGATGAAAAACTGTTTTTT.

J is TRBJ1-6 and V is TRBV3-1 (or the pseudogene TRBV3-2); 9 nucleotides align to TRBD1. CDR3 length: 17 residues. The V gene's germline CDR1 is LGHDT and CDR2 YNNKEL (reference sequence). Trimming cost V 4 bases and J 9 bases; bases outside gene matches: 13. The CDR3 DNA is TGTGCCAGCAGCCTCCCGCCGACAGGGGGATTTAGTTCACCCCTCCACTTT. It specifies CASSLPPTGGFSSPLHF.

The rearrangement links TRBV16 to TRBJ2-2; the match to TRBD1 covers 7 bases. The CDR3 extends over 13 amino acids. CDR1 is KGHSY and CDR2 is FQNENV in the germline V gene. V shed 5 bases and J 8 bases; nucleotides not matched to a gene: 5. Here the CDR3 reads CASSEGGTGELFF. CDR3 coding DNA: TGTGCCAGCAGCGAAGGGGGCACGGGGGAGCTGTTTTTT.

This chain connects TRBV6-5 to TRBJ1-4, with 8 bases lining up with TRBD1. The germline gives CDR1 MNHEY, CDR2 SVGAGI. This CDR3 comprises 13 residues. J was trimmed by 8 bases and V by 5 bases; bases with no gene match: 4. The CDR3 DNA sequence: TGTGCCAGCAGTCGAACAGGGGGGGAAAAACTGTTTTTT. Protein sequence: CASSRTGGEKLFF.

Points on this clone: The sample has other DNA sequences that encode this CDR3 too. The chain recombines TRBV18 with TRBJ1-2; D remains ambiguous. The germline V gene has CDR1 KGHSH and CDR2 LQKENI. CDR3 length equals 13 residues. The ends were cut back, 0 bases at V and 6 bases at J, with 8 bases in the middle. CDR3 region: CASSPPGGHGYTF. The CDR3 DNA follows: TGTGCCAGCTCACCACCCGGCGGTCATGGCTACACCTTC. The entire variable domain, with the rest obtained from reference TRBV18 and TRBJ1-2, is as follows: NAGVMQNPRHLVRRRGQEARLRCSPMKGHSHVYWYRQLPEEGLKFMVYLQKENIIDESGMPKERFSAEFPKEGPSILRIQQVVRGDSAAYFCASSPPGGHGYTFGSGTRLTVV.

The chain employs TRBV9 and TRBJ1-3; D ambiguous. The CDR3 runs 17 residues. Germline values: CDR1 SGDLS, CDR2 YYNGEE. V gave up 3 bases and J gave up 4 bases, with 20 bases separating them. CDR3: CASSAPTREPGGNTIYF. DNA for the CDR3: TGTGCCAGCAGCGCCCCAACTCGGGAACCTGGGGGAAACACCATATATTTT.

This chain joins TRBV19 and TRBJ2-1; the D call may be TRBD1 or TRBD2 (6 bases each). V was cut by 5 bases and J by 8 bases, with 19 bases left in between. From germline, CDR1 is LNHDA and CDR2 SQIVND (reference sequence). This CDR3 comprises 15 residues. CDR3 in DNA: TGTGCCAGTAGTCGAGGGGGAGTGGGACTGGATGAGCAGTTCTTC. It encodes CASSRGGVGLDEQFF.

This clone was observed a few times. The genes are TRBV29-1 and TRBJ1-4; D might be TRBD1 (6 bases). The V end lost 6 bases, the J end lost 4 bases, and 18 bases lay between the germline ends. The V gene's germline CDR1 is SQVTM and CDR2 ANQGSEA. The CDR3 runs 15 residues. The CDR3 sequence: CSVGITGMVNEKLFF. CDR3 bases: TGCAGCGTCGGAATAACAGGGATGGTTAATGAAAAACTGTTTTTT.

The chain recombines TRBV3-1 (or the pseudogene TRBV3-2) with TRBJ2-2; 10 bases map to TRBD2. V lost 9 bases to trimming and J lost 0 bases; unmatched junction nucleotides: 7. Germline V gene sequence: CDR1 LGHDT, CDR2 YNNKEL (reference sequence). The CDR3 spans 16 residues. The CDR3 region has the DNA TGTGCCAGTAGCAGGCTAGCGGGGGCGAACACCGGGGAGCTGTTTTTT. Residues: CASSRLAGANTGELFF.

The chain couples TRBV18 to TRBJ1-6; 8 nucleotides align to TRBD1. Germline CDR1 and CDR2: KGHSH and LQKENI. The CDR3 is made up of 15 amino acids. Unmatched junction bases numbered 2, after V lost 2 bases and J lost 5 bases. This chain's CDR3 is CASSPMTGDNSPLHF. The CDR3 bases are TGTGCCAGCTCACCAATGACAGGGGATAATTCACCCCTCCACTTT.

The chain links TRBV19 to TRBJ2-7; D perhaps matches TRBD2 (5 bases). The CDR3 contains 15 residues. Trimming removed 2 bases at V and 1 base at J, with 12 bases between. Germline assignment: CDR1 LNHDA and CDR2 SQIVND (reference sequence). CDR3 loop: CASSITGPGSYEQYF. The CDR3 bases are TGTGCCAGTAGTATAACTGGGCCGGGATCCTACGAGCAGTACTTC.

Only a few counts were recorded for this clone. The CDR3 DNA reads TGTGCCAGCAGTTTAAATGGGGGGAAGACTGAAGCTTTCTTT. Its translation is CASSLNGGKTEAFF. The chain combines TRBV27 with TRBJ1-1; D perhaps matches TRBD1 (5 bases). From germline, CDR1 is MNHEY and CDR2 SMNVEV (reference sequence). The V gene lost 2 bases and the J gene lost 5 bases, with 12 bases spanning the gap. CDR3 length: 14 amino acids.